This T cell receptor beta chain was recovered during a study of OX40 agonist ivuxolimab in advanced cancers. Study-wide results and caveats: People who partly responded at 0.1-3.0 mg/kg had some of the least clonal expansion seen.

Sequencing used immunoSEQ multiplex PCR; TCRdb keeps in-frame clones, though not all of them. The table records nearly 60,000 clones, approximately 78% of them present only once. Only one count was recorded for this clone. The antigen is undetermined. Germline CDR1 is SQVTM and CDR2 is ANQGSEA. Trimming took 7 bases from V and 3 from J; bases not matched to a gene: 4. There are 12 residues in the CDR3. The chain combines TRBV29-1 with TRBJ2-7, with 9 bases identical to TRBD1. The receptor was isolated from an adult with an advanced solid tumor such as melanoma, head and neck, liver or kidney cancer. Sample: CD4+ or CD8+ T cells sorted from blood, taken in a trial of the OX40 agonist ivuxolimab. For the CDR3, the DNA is TGCAGCGCGACGGGACAGGGCTACGAGCAGTACTTC. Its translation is CSATGQGYEQYF.